The 9 T cell receptor beta chains listed next were all sequenced from one sample in a study of cytomegalovirus exposure and HLA in healthy donors. Both 60 Vbeta primers and 13 Jbeta primers went into the PCR. Sequencing used immunoSEQ multiplex PCR; TCRdb keeps in-frame clones, though not all of them. The sample shows roughly 200,000 clones, roughly 12% of them seen only once. The sequencing input was PBMCs. These TCRs come from a man aged 50 or older in good health and CMV-seropositive.

The V and J genes are TRBV19 and TRBJ2-5, with D possibly TRBD2 on 5 matching bases. Per the germline V gene, CDR1 is LNHDA and CDR2 is SQIVND (reference sequence). CDR3 length: 13 residues. Deletions cut 6 bases from V and 3 bases from J, with 11 bases between. The CDR3 loop reads CASRRTLKETQYF. Written as DNA, the CDR3 is TGTGCCAGTAGGCGGACTCTTAAAGAGACCCAGTACTTC.

With respect to this clone: Other DNA sequences from this sample encode an identical CDR3 as well. The chain uses TRBV5-1 and TRBJ2-3; D not certain. V lost 0 bases and J lost 1, with 3 bases in between. The CDR3 extends over 13 amino acids. Germline assignment: CDR1 SGHRS and CDR2 YFSETQ. In nucleotides, the CDR3 is TGCGCCAGCAGCTTGGCAGGCACAGATACGCAGTATTTT. Its protein product is CASSLAGTDTQYF.

The chain is built from TRBV11-2 and TRBJ2-1, with a tentative D call TRBD1 (5 bases). Germline V CDR1 and CDR2: SGHAT, FQNNGV. The CDR3 consists of 13 residues. The ends were cut back, 5 bases at V and 2 bases at J, with 7 bases in the middle. CDR3 in amino acids: CASSMTAYNEQFF. Written as DNA, the CDR3 is TGTGCCAGCAGCATGACAGCCTACAATGAGCAGTTCTTC.

This clone has only a few counts. This rearrangement joins TRBV5-1 to TRBJ2-2; the D is unclear. This CDR3 is built from 15 residues. V was cut by 4 bases and J by 0 bases, with 10 bases left in between. Germline assignment: CDR1 SGHRS and CDR2 YFSETQ. The CDR3 region has the DNA TGCGCCAGCAGCCGTGACACACCGAACACCGGGGAGCTGTTTTTT. Its protein is CASSRDTPNTGELFF. The full variable domain, rest sourced from reference TRBV5-1 and TRBJ2-2, is KAGVTQTPRYLIKTRGQQVTLSCSPISGHRSVSWYQQTPGQGLQFLFEYFSETQRNKGNFPGRFSGRQFSNSRSEMNVSTLELGDSALYLCASSRDTPNTGELFFGEGSRLTVL.

This clone was detected a few times. The rearrangement uses TRBV10-2 and TRBJ1-1; D is perhaps TRBD1 (5 bases). V lost 8 bases and J lost 4, with 17 bases in between. Germline CDR1 and CDR2: WSHSY and SAAADI. The CDR3 sequence is 14 residues long. The CDR3 region has the DNA TGCGCCAGCTGTCCTGGCGGGGCGATCACTGAAGCTTTCTTT. Its protein is CASCPGGAITEAFF.

The genes are TRBV27 and TRBJ2-5; no reliable D call. This CDR3 contains 12 residues. Germline V gene lookup returns CDR1 MNHEY and CDR2 SMNVEV (reference sequence). V lost 3 bases and J lost 5, with 7 bases in between. In DNA, the CDR3 is TGTGCCAGCAGTTTTTCCGGGGAGACCCAGTACTTC. It encodes CASSFSGETQYF.

In this sample, this clone turned up a few times. The rearrangement uses TRBV9 and TRBJ2-3; the match to TRBD2 covers 11 bases. Germline V CDR1 and CDR2: SGDLS, YYNGEE. CDR3 length equals 16 residues. The junction had 4 bases not matched to a gene; V was cut back by 2 bases and J by 2 bases. This CDR3 is CASSVLAGGFTDTQYF. CDR3 sequence (DNA): TGTGCCAGCAGCGTTCTAGCGGGGGGCTTCACAGATACGCAGTATTTT.

The chain recombines TRBV6-1 with TRBJ1-2; a possible D gene is TRBD1 (5 bases). V dropped 4 bases and J dropped 8 bases, with 23 bases sitting between them. From germline, CDR1 is MNHNS and CDR2 SASEGT. The CDR3 has 16 amino acids. The CDR3 nucleotides are TGTGCCAGCAGTGCCTTAACTTTACAGGCCCGGGGGGGCTACACCTTC. Its protein product is CASSALTLQARGGYTF.

The V gene is TRBV6-4, the J gene TRBJ2-7; no definite D call. Germline V gene sequence: CDR1 MRHNA, CDR2 SNTAGT. The CDR3 consists of 15 residues. Between the trimmed V and J ends, which lost 5 bases and 0 bases, there was a span of 14 bases. CDR3 sequence: CASSRNRTSSYEQYV. CDR3 coding DNA: TGTGCCAGCAGTCGGAACAGAACCAGCTCCTACGAGCAGTACGTC.